Presented here are 32 T cell receptor beta chains from one specimen sequenced in a study of T-cell reconstitution after alpha-beta-depleted transplantation in children (dated by TCRdb to 2015 to 2016). Interpreted using the paper, the treatment or condition label stands for: allogeneic hematopoietic cell transplantation with graft depleted of TCRalphabeta T cells and CD19 B cells. Library creation used PCR. Sequencing was performed on an Illumina HiSeq 2500. To normalize quantification of the TCRbeta repertoire, the TCR libraries were built with molecular barcoding that relied on unique molecular identifiers. TCRdb reprocessed the public reads (quality trimming at Q25 with fastp, clone calling with MiXCR) and kept in-frame beta chains. CDR3 protein sequences are deduplicated, and each keeps its most common genes and DNA. Counted in this sample were hundreds of thousands of distinct CDR3 sequences; about 16% of them appeared once. The ten most abundant clones make up about 41% of the sample.

The sample in question was PBMCs, mostly from graft donor cells, obtained 360 days after TCRalphabeta/CD19-depleted stem cell transplant. These receptors originate from a male patient under 10 years old who had a stem cell transplant for acute lymphoblastic leukemia, so the T cells may come from the graft donor.

This clonotype was found a few times. The rearrangement uses TRBV28 and TRBJ2-7, with 8 bases fitting TRBD2. Germline-derived CDR1 and CDR2 are MDHEN and SYDVKM. J was trimmed by 3 bases and V by 6 bases; bases with no gene match: 4. This CDR3 region has 13 residues. CDR3: CASRGSGIYEQYF. In DNA form, the CDR3 reads TGTGCCAGCAGGGGTAGCGGGATCTACGAGCAGTACTTC.

The CDR3 sequence is CATKGGKRNEQYF. The CDR3 coding sequence is TGTGCCACCAAAGGGGGGAAAAGGAACGAGCAGTACTTC. The chain has TRBV15 and TRBJ2-7; possibly TRBD1 or TRBD2 for D (6 bases each). CDR1 is LNHNV and CDR2 is YYDKDF in the germline V gene (reference sequence). The V gene lost 7 bases and the J gene lost 5 bases, with 15 bases spanning the gap. This CDR3 has 13 residues. Full variable domain (missing parts from reference TRBV15 and TRBJ2-7): DAMVIQNPRYQVTQFGKPVTLSCSQTLNHNVMYWYQQKSSQAPKLLFHYYDKDFNNEADTPDNFQSRRPNTSFCFLDIRSPGLGDTAMYLCATKGGKRNEQYFGPGTRLTVT.

The rearrangement uses TRBV4-3 and TRBJ1-2; D call uncertain. Trimming stripped 1 base from V and 2 bases from J, with 14 bases between. This CDR3 spans 16 amino acids. Germline CDR1 is LGHNA and CDR2 is YSLEER. The CDR3 sequence: CASSQGSVGWNYGYTF. CDR3 coding DNA: TGCGCCAGCAGCCAAGGGTCAGTCGGTTGGAACTATGGCTACACCTTC.

This sequence joins TRBV6-2 or TRBV6-3 and TRBJ2-7; 7 bases align to TRBD2. CDR1 and CDR2 (germline): MNHEY, SVGEGT. V lost 3 bases to trimming and J lost 6 bases; unmatched junction nucleotides: 8. This CDR3 contains 14 residues. Here the CDR3 DNA reads TGTGCCAGCAGTTATCTGGGCGGGAGCGCCGAGCAGTACTTC. Amino acids: CASSYLGGSAEQYF.

The genes are TRBV10-3 and TRBJ2-1, with D perhaps being TRBD1 or TRBD2 (5 bases each). CDR1 ENHRY and CDR2 SYGVKD come from the germline V gene. This CDR3 contains 16 residues. The germline V and J ends were trimmed by 3 bases and 2 bases, with 14 bases remaining between them. The CDR3 is CAISEGESPTYNEQFF. CDR3 sequence (DNA): TGTGCCATCAGTGAAGGGGAGAGTCCAACCTACAATGAGCAGTTCTTC.

This chain joins TRBV4-1 and TRBJ2-3; D possibly uses TRBD1 or TRBD2 (5 bases each). There are 17 residues in the CDR3. Germline assignment: CDR1 MGHRA and CDR2 YSYEKL. Trimming stripped 1 base from V and 1 base from J, with 15 bases between. In DNA form, the CDR3 reads TGCGCCAGCAGCCAAGTGGAACTCCAGGGAGGCACAGATACGCAGTATTTT. This codes for CASSQVELQGGTDTQYF.

This clonotype was detected once. V and J are TRBV12-3 or TRBV12-4 and TRBJ1-5, with 9 nucleotides matching TRBD1. V shed 4 bases and J 7 bases; nucleotides not matched to a gene: 8. The CDR3 runs 15 residues. The CDR3 protein is CASSSSGTGRQPQHF. The DNA of the CDR3 is TGTGCCAGCAGTTCCTCTGGGACAGGGCGACAGCCCCAGCATTTT.

A few counts support this clonotype. The genes are TRBV10-3 and TRBJ2-3; D is ambiguous. CDR1 is ENHRY, CDR2 SYGVKD, per germline. This CDR3 comprises 12 residues. Trimming removed 2 bases from V and 3 bases from J, with 3 bases in between. The CDR3 protein is CAISEGTDTQYF. The CDR3 DNA reads TGTGCCATCAGTGAGGGTACAGATACGCAGTATTTT.

This clonotype has a handful of counts. This sequence joins TRBV10-3 and TRBJ2-7; D possibly corresponds to TRBD2 (6 bases). Germline-derived CDR1 and CDR2 are ENHRY and SYGVKD. The CDR3 has 13 amino acids. Trimming shortened V by 6 bases and J by 5 bases, and 14 bases separated the two germline ends. The CDR3 DNA is TGTGCCATCAGGGCTAGCGTCGACCACGAGCAGTACTTC. Its translation is CAIRASVDHEQYF.

V usage is TRBV29-1 and J usage is TRBJ1-2; D not certain. CDR1 and CDR2 (germline): SQVTM, ANQGSEA. The CDR3 spans 12 residues. Trimming shortened V by 7 bases and J by 0 bases, and 9 bases separated the two germline ends. CDR3 coding DNA: TGCAGCGCCTTGACTCCTAACTATGGCTACACCTTC. Protein sequence: CSALTPNYGYTF.

The V and J genes are TRBV12-3 or TRBV12-4 and TRBJ1-6; D gene unclear. V shed 5 bases and J shed 9 bases, with 14 bases lying between them. The CDR3 runs 14 residues. CDR3 loop: CASSLRGESSPLHF. The CDR3 DNA follows: TGTGCCAGCAGTCTGCGGGGTGAGAGTTCACCCCTCCACTTT.

The gene calls are TRBV4-1 and TRBJ2-7; D might be TRBD1 (5 bases). This CDR3 region has 15 residues. V lost 2 bases, J lost 0 bases, and 11 bases lay in between. CDR1 is MGHRA and CDR2 is YSYEKL in the germline V gene. This CDR3 reads CASSQPGINSYEQYF. CDR3 sequence (DNA): TGCGCCAGCAGCCAACCAGGGATAAACTCCTACGAGCAGTACTTC.

V usage is TRBV14 and J usage is TRBJ1-1; 9 bases map to TRBD1. The V segment lost 3 bases and the J segment 6 bases; nucleotides outside the gene matches: 5. The CDR3 totals 14 residues. Germline V gene data show CDR1 as SGHDN and CDR2 as FVKESK. CDR3 amino acids: CASSQPTGGAEAFF. The CDR3 DNA sequence: TGTGCCAGCAGCCAGCCGACAGGGGGAGCTGAAGCTTTCTTT. The variable domain in full, with the rest retrieved from reference TRBV14 and TRBJ1-1, is EAGVTQFPSHSVIEKGQTVTLRCDPISGHDNLYWYRRVMGKEIKFLLHFVKESKQDESGMPNNRFLAERTGGTYSTLKVQPAELEDSGVYFCASSQPTGGAEAFFGQGTRLTVV.

The rearrangement joins TRBV6-2 or TRBV6-3 to TRBJ2-3; 13 bases align to TRBD2. Trimming removed 6 bases from V and 3 bases from J; junction bases left unmatched: 12. The CDR3 is 18 amino acids. Looked up from germline, CDR1 is MNHEY and CDR2 is SVGEGT. The CDR3 DNA reads TGTGCCAGCAGCCCAACCAACAGACTAGCGGGAGGAACAGATACGCAGTATTTT. Translation: CASSPTNRLAGGTDTQYF.

This rearrangement joins TRBV20-1 to TRBJ2-7, with unresolved D. The CDR3 runs to 16 residues. Germline loops: CDR1 DFQATT, CDR2 SNEGSKA (reference sequence). V was clipped by 1 base and J by 0 bases, with 16 bases between them. The CDR3 region is CSARVRPRSASYEQYF. The CDR3, as DNA: TGCAGTGCTAGAGTACGCCCCCGGAGCGCCTCCTACGAGCAGTACTTC.

This clonotype was recorded many times. The chain links TRBV15 to TRBJ1-1, with TRBD1 as a possible D gene (5 bases). Per germline, CDR1 LNHNV and CDR2 YYDKDF (reference sequence). The CDR3 runs to 11 residues. Trimming left V 6 bases short and J 5 bases short, with 7 bases between. CDR3 in DNA: TGTGCCACCAGAGGGGTGACTGAAGCTTTCTTT. Translation gives CATRGVTEAFF.

This clonotype came up a few times. This rearrangement joins TRBV11-2 to TRBJ2-7; 8 nucleotides line up with TRBD1. V dropped 0 bases and J dropped 4; count of bases not matched to a gene: 2. The CDR3 consists of 14 residues. Germline V CDR1 and CDR2: SGHAT, FQNNGV. CDR3: CASSLDRGLYEQYF. CDR3 coding DNA: TGTGCCAGCAGCTTAGACAGGGGGCTATACGAGCAGTACTTC.

The chain combines TRBV20-1 with TRBJ2-7; 7 bases agree with TRBD2. Trimming at V came to 2 bases and at J to 2 bases, leaving 9 bases not matched to a gene. Germline CDR1 reads DFQATT; CDR2 reads SNEGSKA (reference sequence). The CDR3 sequence is 15 residues long. The chain's CDR3 is CSARPRGDPAYEQYF. The CDR3 DNA follows: TGCAGTGCTAGACCCCGGGGGGACCCGGCCTACGAGCAGTACTTC.

The chain links TRBV4-3 to TRBJ2-5; 7 bases are shared with TRBD1. CDR1 and CDR2 from the germline V gene are LGHNA and YSLEER. The junction had 9 bases not matched to a gene; V was cut back by 3 bases and J by 5 bases. CDR3 length equals 15 residues. The CDR3 reads CASSHHTGVAETQYF. CDR3 coding DNA: TGCGCCAGCAGCCACCACACAGGGGTGGCGGAGACCCAGTACTTC.

This clonotype was recorded once. The conserved phenylalanine or tryptophan is not found at the CDR3 terminus, so this likely reflects a read error. The gene calls are TRBV29-1 and TRBJ2-1, with D hard to call. V was clipped by 7 bases and J by 3 bases, with 19 bases between them. The CDR3 consists of 15 residues. Germline V gene sequence: CDR1 SQVTM, CDR2 ANQGSEA. This chain's CDR3 is CSASIWASVYNEQFY. The CDR3 DNA follows: TGCAGCGCCTCAATCTGGGCTAGTGTCTACAATGAGCAGTTCTAC.

This chain links TRBV30 with TRBJ2-2, with 9 bases identical to TRBD2. Germline-derived CDR1 and CDR2 are GTSNPN and SVGIG (reference sequence). The CDR3 covers 14 residues. V was clipped by 7 bases and J by 7 bases; unmatched bases: 10. The CDR3 DNA sequence: TGTGCCTCAAAAGAGCGGGAGGCGGTCGGGGAGCTGTTTTTT. The encoded protein is CASKEREAVGELFF.

The chain is built from TRBV12-5 and TRBJ2-6; D not resolved. Per the germline V gene, CDR1 is LGHNT and CDR2 is FRNRAP. This CDR3 is 16 amino acids long. The V and J ends lost 3 bases and 4 bases respectively, with 13 bases between them. The CDR3 here is CASGFSVRVGANVLTF. CDR3 sequence (DNA): TGTGCTAGTGGTTTCAGTGTCCGCGTCGGGGCCAACGTCCTGACTTTC.

Many counts were recorded for this clonotype. This chain connects TRBV28 to TRBJ1-6; TRBD1 aligns across 7 bases. The CDR3 extends over 14 amino acids. Trimming at V came to 8 bases and at J to 8 bases, leaving 9 bases not matched to a gene. From germline, CDR1 is MDHEN and CDR2 SYDVKM. The CDR3 DNA reads TGTGCCAGCGCCAGGGGGGCGCGTTATTCACCCCTCCACTTT. Translated: CASARGARYSPLHF.

The CDR3 region has the DNA TGTGCCAGCAGTTTCGGGGAGCCAAGCACAGATACGCAGTATTTT. Translated, it gives CASSFGEPSTDTQYF. The rearrangement uses TRBV27 and TRBJ2-3; D is perhaps TRBD2 (5 bases). The V gene's germline CDR1 is MNHEY and CDR2 SMNVEV (reference sequence). The CDR3 runs 15 residues. The ends were cut back, 3 bases at V and 0 bases at J, with 10 bases in the middle.

In this sample, this clonotype turned up a few times. The rearrangement uses TRBV4-2 and TRBJ2-2; 8 nucleotides match TRBD1. CDR3 length equals 15 residues. Germline trimming cut 3 bases from V and 7 bases from J; bases unmatched to any gene: 7. CDR1 and CDR2 from the germline V gene are LGHNA and YNFKEQ. CDR3 coding DNA: TGTGCCAGCAGCCAGATGACAGGGGCTGACGGGGAGCTGTTTTTT. The encoded protein is CASSQMTGADGELFF.

This clonotype has just a few counts. The V call is TRBV5-6, the J call TRBJ2-5; D remains unclear. V was trimmed by 6 bases and J by 7 bases, leaving 19 bases between them. The CDR3 extends over 14 amino acids. CDR1 SGHDT and CDR2 YYEEEE come from the germline V gene. The CDR3 DNA is TGTGCCAGCACCCTAGGATGGAGTACTGGGACCCAGTACTTC. This codes for CASTLGWSTGTQYF.

This clonotype was seen a few times. The chain joins TRBV4-1 to TRBJ2-1; TRBD1 matches 12 bases. The CDR3 has 17 amino acids. V gave up 5 bases and J gave up 6 bases; unmatched junction bases: 11. The germline CDR1 and CDR2 sequences are MGHRA and YSYEKL. The CDR3 DNA reads as TGCGCCAGCAGCTCCCTCACCGGGACAGGGGGCCTCAATGAGCAGTTCTTC. Protein sequence: CASSSLTGTGGLNEQFF.

The gene calls are TRBV5-4 and TRBJ2-5; 10 nucleotides line up with TRBD1. The CDR3 is 14 residues long. The J segment lost 5 bases and the V segment lost 5 bases, leaving 6 bases of the junction unmatched. Germline V gene sequence: CDR1 SGHNT, CDR2 YYREEE (reference sequence). The CDR3 DNA reads TGTGCCAGCAGATCTGACAGGGGGCGGGAGACCCAGTACTTC. Its protein product is CASRSDRGRETQYF.

The rearrangement uses TRBV3-1 and TRBJ2-7, with TRBD1 matching 10 bases. This CDR3 has 15 amino acids. Germline V gene data show CDR1 as LGHDT and CDR2 as YNNKEL (reference sequence). J lost 2 bases, V lost 3 bases, and 4 bases had no gene match. In nucleotides, the CDR3 is TGTGCCAGCAGCCAGGGGACAGGGGTTGCCTACGAGCAGTACTTC. Protein: CASSQGTGVAYEQYF.

There are many counts of this clonotype. The V gene is TRBV12-3 or TRBV12-4, the J gene TRBJ2-7, with a tentative D call TRBD2 (6 bases). The V end was cut by 5 bases, the J end by 10 bases, with 15 bases between. The CDR3 is 12 residues long. The CDR3 sequence is CASSTDGGRQYF. The CDR3 bases are TGTGCCAGCAGTACCGATGGGGGGAGACAGTACTTC.

The chain combines TRBV7-3 with TRBJ2-1; TRBD2 agrees at 13 bases. Germline assignment: CDR1 SGHTA and CDR2 FQGTGA. Trimming at V came to 5 bases and at J to 4 bases, leaving 5 bases not matched to a gene. CDR3 length equals 16 residues. This chain's CDR3 is CASSLTSGREYNEQFF. The DNA of the CDR3 is TGTGCCAGCAGCCTCACTAGCGGGAGGGAGTACAATGAGCAGTTCTTC.

The V call is TRBV12-3 or TRBV12-4, the J call TRBJ2-2, with D maybe TRBD1 (6 bases). The CDR3 covers 16 residues. V was shortened by 4 bases and J by 5 bases, with 17 bases between the two germline ends. Here the CDR3 reads CASSWDHRGTTGELFF. The CDR3 DNA is TGTGCCAGCAGTTGGGACCATAGAGGGACAACCGGGGAGCTGTTTTTT.